The 14 T cell receptor beta chains in this list originate from one sample, sequenced in a study of cytomegalovirus exposure and HLA in healthy donors. TCRdb's copy holds only in-frame clones and misses some; the assay was immunoSEQ multiplex PCR. The sample comprises hundreds of thousands of clones, roughly 83% of which are singletons, and roughly 5.4% rests with the top ten. The sample comprised PBMCs. The receptors derive from a young woman in good health and CMV-seronegative.

This rearrangement joins TRBV5-1 to TRBJ2-2; 10 bases match TRBD2. Per the germline V gene, CDR1 is SGHRS and CDR2 is YFSETQ. The CDR3 runs to 17 residues. With 1 base clipped from V and 2 bases from J, the junction kept 5 bases outside the gene matches. This CDR3 reads CASSLFSSGSNTGELFF. In DNA, the CDR3 is TGCGCCAGCAGCTTGTTTTCTAGCGGGAGTAACACCGGGGAGCTGTTTTTT.

This chain links TRBV27 with TRBJ2-4; no clear D gene. The CDR3 loop spans 15 amino acids. Between the trimmed V and J ends, which lost 5 bases and 0 bases, there was a span of 11 bases. Germline assignment: CDR1 MNHEY and CDR2 SMNVEV (reference sequence). This chain's CDR3 is CASSTDRLAKNIQYF. The CDR3 region has the DNA TGTGCCAGCAGTACCGACCGATTAGCCAAAAACATTCAGTACTTC.

The V and J genes are TRBV5-1 and TRBJ1-1; D gene unclear. Germline values: CDR1 SGHRS, CDR2 YFSETQ. The CDR3 has 13 residues. V shed 4 bases and J shed 0 bases, with 7 bases lying between them. This chain's CDR3 is CASSISMNTEAFF. The CDR3 bases are TGCGCCAGCAGCATTAGCATGAACACTGAAGCTTTCTTT.

The chain uses TRBV27 and TRBJ1-3; D remains unclear. CDR3 length: 14 residues. Germline V gene lookup returns CDR1 MNHEY and CDR2 SMNVEV (reference sequence). V was cut by 3 bases and J by 4 bases, with 10 bases left in between. The CDR3 DNA reads as TGTGCCAGCAGTTTGCAAGGGTACGGAAACACCATATATTTT. Its protein product is CASSLQGYGNTIYF.

The chain recombines TRBV7-8 with TRBJ2-7; 12 bases match TRBD2. The CDR3 is made up of 14 amino acids. J lost 4 bases, V lost 4 bases, and 2 bases had no gene match. CDR1 is SGHVS, CDR2 FQNEAQ, per germline. CDR3 DNA sequence: TGTGCCAGCAGCTCCCTAGCGGGAGGGTACGAGCAGTACTTC. This encodes CASSSLAGGYEQYF.

The chain recombines TRBV6-1 with TRBJ2-7; TRBD1 aligns across 9 bases. Trimming cost V 7 bases and J 1 base; bases outside gene matches: 8. Germline V gene sequence: CDR1 MNHNS, CDR2 SASEGT. This CDR3 is 15 amino acids long. CDR3 sequence reads: CASTGGTGSSYEQYF. In DNA form, the CDR3 reads TGTGCCAGCACCGGGGGGACAGGGAGTTCCTACGAGCAGTACTTC.

The chain uses TRBV7-8 and TRBJ1-2; D not certain. Trimming stripped 1 base from V and 1 base from J, with 10 bases between. This CDR3 comprises 15 residues. Germline CDR1 SGHVS, CDR2 FQNEAQ. CDR3 protein: CASSLEPRINYGYTF. The CDR3 DNA follows: TGTGCCAGCAGCTTAGAACCCCGAATTAACTATGGCTACACCTTC.

J is TRBJ1-2 and V is TRBV30; D is unclear. This CDR3 spans 11 amino acids. Germline values: CDR1 GTSNPN, CDR2 SVGIG (reference sequence). V dropped 4 bases and J dropped 11 bases, with 14 bases sitting between them. This CDR3 reads CAWTPLGRYTF. CDR3 in DNA: TGTGCCTGGACGCCACTGGGGAGGTACACCTTC. The variable domain in full, with the rest retrieved from reference TRBV30 and TRBJ1-2, is SQTIHQWPATLVQPVGSPLSLECTVEGTSNPNLYWYRQAAGRGLQLLFYSVGIGQISSEVPQNLSASRPQDRQFILSSKKLLLSDSGFYLCAWTPLGRYTFGSGTRLTVV.

V is TRBV28 and J is TRBJ2-1, with TRBD1 matching 7 bases. Losses at the gene ends were 5 bases for V and 1 base for J; bases not matched to a gene: 2. The CDR3 extends over 14 amino acids. Per the germline V gene, CDR1 is MDHEN and CDR2 is SYDVKM. The CDR3 DNA reads as TGTGCCAGCAGTCCAGGGGGTTCCTACAATGAGCAGTTCTTC. This translates into CASSPGGSYNEQFF.

J is TRBJ2-2 and V is TRBV5-1; weak D call: TRBD1 (6 bases). V was clipped by 1 base and J by 8 bases, with 21 bases between them. The CDR3 is 17 amino acids. CDR1 is SGHRS, CDR2 YFSETQ, per germline. CDR3: CASSLSQGILHRGELFF. CDR3 nucleotide sequence: TGCGCCAGCAGCTTGAGTCAGGGGATATTACACCGAGGGGAGCTGTTTTTT.

This sequence joins TRBV2 and TRBJ2-7; D gene ambiguous. The CDR3 contains 13 residues. V was cut by 4 bases and J by 0 bases, with 7 bases left in between. Germline V gives CDR1 SNHLY, CDR2 FYNNEI. DNA of the CDR3: TGTGCCAGCAGTGGGCAGTTCTCCTACGAGCAGTACTTC. It encodes CASSGQFSYEQYF.

The chain has TRBV5-1 and TRBJ1-3; no definite D call. Germline V CDR1 and CDR2: SGHRS, YFSETQ. Trimming shortened V by 4 bases and J by 0 bases, and 20 bases separated the two germline ends. CDR3 length: 18 residues. CDR3 sequence reads: CASSPSLRTESSGNTIYF. The CDR3, as DNA: TGCGCCAGCAGCCCTTCTTTGCGGACGGAAAGCTCTGGAAACACCATATATTTT.

The chain carries TRBV5-1 and TRBJ2-1; D is unclear. The CDR3 contains 15 residues. CDR1 is SGHRS, CDR2 YFSETQ, per germline. With 4 bases removed from V and 5 bases from J, the gap between germline ends came to 16 bases. The DNA of the CDR3 is TGCGCCAGCAGCATGGACGCCAGAAGTGACAATGAGCAGTTCTTC. This codes for CASSMDARSDNEQFF.

The chain couples TRBV9 to TRBJ2-1, with TRBD2 matching 10 bases. The V and J ends lost 1 base and 0 bases, in that order; junction bases with no gene match: 1. CDR1 SGDLS and CDR2 YYNGEE come from the germline V gene. The CDR3 runs to 16 residues. The CDR3, as DNA: TGTGCCAGCAGCGTAACTAGCGGGGCCTCCTACAATGAGCAGTTCTTC. This encodes CASSVTSGASYNEQFF.